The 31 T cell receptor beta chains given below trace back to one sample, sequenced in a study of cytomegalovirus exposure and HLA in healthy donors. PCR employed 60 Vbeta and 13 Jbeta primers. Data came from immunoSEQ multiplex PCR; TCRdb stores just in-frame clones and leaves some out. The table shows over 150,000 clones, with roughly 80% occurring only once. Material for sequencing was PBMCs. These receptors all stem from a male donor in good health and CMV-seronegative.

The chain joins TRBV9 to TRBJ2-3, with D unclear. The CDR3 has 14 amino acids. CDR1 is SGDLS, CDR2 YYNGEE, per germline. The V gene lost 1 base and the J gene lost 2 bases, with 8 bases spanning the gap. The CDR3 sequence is CASSVTANTDTQYF. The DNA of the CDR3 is TGTGCCAGCAGCGTAACAGCTAACACAGATACGCAGTATTTT.

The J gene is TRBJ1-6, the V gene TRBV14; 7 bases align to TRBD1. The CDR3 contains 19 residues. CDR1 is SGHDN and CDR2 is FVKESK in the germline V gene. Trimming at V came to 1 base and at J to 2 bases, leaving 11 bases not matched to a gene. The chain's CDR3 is CASSQVETGQTPYNSPLHF. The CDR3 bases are TGTGCCAGCAGCCAAGTCGAGACAGGGCAAACTCCCTATAATTCACCCCTCCACTTT.

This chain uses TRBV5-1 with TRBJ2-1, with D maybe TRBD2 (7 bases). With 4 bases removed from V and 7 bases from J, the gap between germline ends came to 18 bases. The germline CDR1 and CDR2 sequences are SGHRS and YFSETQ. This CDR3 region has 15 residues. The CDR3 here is CASSPLGGAGNEQFF. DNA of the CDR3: TGCGCCAGCAGCCCCTTGGGGGGGGCCGGGAATGAGCAGTTCTTC.

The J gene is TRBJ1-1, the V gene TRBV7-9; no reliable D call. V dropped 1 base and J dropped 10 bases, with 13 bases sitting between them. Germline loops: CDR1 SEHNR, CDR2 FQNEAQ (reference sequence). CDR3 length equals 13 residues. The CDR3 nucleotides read TGTGCCAGCAGCTTAGGTGAGGCTGGAAGAGCTTTCTTT. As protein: CASSLGEAGRAFF.

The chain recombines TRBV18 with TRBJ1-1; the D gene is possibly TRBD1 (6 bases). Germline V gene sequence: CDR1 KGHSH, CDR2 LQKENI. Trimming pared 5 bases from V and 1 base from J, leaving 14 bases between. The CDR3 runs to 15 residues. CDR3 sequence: CASSSDSQGNTEAFF. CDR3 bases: TGTGCCAGCTCATCAGACTCACAGGGGAACACTGAAGCTTTCTTT.

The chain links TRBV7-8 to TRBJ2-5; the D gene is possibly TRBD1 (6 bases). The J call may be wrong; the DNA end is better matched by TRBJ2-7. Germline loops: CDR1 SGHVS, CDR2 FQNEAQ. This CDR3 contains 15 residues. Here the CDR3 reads CASSQGGSGSYEQYF. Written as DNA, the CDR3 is TGTGCCAGCAGCCAAGGGGGTTCGGGCTCCTACGAGCAGTACTTC.

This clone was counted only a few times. CDR3 loop: CASRGQGNSPLHF. The CDR3, as DNA: TGTGCCAGCAGGGGACAGGGGAATTCACCCCTCCACTTT. The rearrangement uses TRBV6-4 and TRBJ1-6; 10 nucleotides align to TRBD1. Germline V CDR1 and CDR2: MRHNA, SNTAGT. V dropped 6 bases and J dropped 7; count of bases not matched to a gene: 0. CDR3 length equals 13 residues.

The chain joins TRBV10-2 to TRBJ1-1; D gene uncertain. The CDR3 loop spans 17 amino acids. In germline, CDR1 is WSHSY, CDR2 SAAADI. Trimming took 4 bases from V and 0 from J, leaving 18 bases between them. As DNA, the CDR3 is TGCGCCAGCAGTGCCTCACGGGGAGGTTGGGTGAACACTGAAGCTTTCTTT. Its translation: CASSASRGGWVNTEAFF.

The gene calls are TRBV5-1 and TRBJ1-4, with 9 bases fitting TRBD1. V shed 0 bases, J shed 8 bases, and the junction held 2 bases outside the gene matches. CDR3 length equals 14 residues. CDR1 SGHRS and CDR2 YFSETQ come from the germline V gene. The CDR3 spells CASSLVDRGEKLFF. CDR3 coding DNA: TGCGCCAGCAGCTTGGTGGACAGGGGCGAAAAACTGTTTTTT.

The CDR3 reads CARSLEWGDTDATNEKLFF. CDR3 coding DNA: TGTGCCAGAAGCTTGGAGTGGGGAGATACTGACGCAACTAATGAAAAACTGTTTTTT. The chain recombines TRBV5-3 with TRBJ1-4, with unresolved D. TRBV5-3 is an open reading frame whose function is uncertain. Trimming took off 0 bases at V and 0 bases at J, with 18 bases between the two ends. This CDR3 has 19 residues.

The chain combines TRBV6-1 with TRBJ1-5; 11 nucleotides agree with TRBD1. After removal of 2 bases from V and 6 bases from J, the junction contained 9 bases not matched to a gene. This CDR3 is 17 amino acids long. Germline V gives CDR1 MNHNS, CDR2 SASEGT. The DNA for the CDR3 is TGTGCCAGCAGTGAACCCCTCCGGACAGGGGGCAGTCAGCCCCAGCATTTT. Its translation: CASSEPLRTGGSQPQHF.

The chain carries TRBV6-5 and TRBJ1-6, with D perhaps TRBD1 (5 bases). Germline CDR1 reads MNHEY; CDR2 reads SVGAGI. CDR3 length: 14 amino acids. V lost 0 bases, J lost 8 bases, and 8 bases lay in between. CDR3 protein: CASSYSWGDSPLHF. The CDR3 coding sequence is TGTGCCAGCAGTTACTCCTGGGGGGATTCACCCCTCCACTTT.

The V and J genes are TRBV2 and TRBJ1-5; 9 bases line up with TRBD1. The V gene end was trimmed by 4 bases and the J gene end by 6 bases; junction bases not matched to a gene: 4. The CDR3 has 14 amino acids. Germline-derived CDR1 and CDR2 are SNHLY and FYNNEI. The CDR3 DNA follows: TGTGCCAGCAGTGGGGGACAGGGAAGTCAGCCCCAGCATTTT. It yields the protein CASSGGQGSQPQHF.

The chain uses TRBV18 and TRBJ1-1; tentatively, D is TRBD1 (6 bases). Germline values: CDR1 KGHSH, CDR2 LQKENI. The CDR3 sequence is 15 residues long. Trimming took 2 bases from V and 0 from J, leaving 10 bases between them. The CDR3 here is CASSPDQGLNTEAFF. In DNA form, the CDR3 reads TGTGCCAGCTCACCAGACCAGGGGCTGAACACTGAAGCTTTCTTT.

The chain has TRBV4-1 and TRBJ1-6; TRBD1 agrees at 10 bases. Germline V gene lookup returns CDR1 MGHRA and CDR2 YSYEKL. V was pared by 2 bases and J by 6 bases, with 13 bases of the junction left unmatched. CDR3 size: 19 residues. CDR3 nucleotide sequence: TGCGCCAGCAGCCAATATCCCGGGACAGGGGACTCTACTAATTCACCCCTCCACTTT. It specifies CASSQYPGTGDSTNSPLHF.

The CDR3 region has the DNA TGTGCCAGCAGCTTTTACAGCTCCTATAATTCACCCCTCCACTTT. Translating gives CASSFYSSYNSPLHF. The V call is TRBV7-9, the J call TRBJ1-6; the D is unclear. The CDR3 has 15 amino acids. The germline gives CDR1 SEHNR, CDR2 FQNEAQ (reference sequence). Trimming stripped 3 bases from V and 0 bases from J, with 6 bases between.

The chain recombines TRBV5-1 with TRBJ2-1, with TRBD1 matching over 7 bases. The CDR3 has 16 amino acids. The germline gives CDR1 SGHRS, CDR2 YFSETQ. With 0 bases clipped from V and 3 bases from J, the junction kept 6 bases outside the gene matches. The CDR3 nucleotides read TGCGCCAGCAGCTTGGTCGGGGCAGGGGGCTACAATGAGCAGTTCTTC. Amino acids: CASSLVGAGGYNEQFF.

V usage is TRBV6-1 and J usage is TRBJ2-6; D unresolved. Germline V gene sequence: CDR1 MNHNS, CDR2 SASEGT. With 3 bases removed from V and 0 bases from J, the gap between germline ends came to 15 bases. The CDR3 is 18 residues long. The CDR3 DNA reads TGTGCCAGCAGTGATTATAGCTGGTGGAACTCTGGGGCCAACGTCCTGACTTTC. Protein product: CASSDYSWWNSGANVLTF.

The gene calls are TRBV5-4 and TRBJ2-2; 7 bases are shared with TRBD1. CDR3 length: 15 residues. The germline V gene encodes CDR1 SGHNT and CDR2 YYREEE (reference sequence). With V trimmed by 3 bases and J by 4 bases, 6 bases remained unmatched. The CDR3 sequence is CASSSPGQITGELFF. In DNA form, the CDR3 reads TGTGCCAGCAGCTCTCCGGGACAGATCACCGGGGAGCTGTTTTTT.

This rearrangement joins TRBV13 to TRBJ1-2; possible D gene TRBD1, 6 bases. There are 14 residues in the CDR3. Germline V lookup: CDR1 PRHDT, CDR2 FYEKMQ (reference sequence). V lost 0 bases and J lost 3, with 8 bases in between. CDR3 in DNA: TGTGCCAGCAGCTTAGGAACAGGGTACTATGGCTACACCTTC. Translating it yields CASSLGTGYYGYTF. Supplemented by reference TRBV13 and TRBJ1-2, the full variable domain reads AAGVIQSPRHLIKEKRETATLKCYPIPRHDTVYWYQQGPGQDPQFLISFYEKMQSDKGSIPDRFSAQQFSDYHSELNMSSLELGDSALYFCASSLGTGYYGYTFGSGTRLTVV.

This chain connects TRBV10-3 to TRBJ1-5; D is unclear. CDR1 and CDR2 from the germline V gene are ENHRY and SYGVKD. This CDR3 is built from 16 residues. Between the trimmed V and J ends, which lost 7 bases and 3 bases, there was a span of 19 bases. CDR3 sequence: CAIKATDSVSNQPQHF. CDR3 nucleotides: TGTGCCATCAAAGCCACGGACTCTGTATCCAATCAGCCCCAGCATTTT.

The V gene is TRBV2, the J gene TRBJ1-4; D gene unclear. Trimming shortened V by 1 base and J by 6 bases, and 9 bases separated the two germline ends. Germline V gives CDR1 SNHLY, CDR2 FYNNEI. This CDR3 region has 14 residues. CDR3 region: CASSEGEGYEKLFF. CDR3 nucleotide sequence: TGTGCCAGCAGTGAAGGGGAGGGTTATGAAAAACTGTTTTTT.

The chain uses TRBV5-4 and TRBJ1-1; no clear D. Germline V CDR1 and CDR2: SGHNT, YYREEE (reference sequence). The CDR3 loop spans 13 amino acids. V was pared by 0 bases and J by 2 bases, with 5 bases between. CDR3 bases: TGTGCCAGCAGCTTGGGGGCAAACACTGAAGCTTTCTTT. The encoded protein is CASSLGANTEAFF.

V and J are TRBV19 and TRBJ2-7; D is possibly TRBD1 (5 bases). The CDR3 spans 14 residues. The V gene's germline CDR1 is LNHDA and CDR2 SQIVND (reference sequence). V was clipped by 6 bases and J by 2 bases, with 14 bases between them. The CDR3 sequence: CASRSRETPYEQYF. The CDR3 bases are TGTGCCAGTAGATCCAGGGAAACACCCTACGAGCAGTACTTC.

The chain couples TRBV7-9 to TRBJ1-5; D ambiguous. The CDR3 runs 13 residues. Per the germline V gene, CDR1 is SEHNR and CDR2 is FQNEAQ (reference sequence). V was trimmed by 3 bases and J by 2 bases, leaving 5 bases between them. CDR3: CASSFLGNQPQHF. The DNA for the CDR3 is TGTGCCAGCAGCTTTCTCGGCAATCAGCCCCAGCATTTT.

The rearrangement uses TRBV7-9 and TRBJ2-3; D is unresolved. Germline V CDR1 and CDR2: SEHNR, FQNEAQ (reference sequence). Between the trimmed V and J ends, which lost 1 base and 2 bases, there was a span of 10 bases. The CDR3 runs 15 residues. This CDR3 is CASSLGTENTDTQYF. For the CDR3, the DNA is TGTGCCAGCAGCTTAGGTACAGAAAACACAGATACGCAGTATTTT.

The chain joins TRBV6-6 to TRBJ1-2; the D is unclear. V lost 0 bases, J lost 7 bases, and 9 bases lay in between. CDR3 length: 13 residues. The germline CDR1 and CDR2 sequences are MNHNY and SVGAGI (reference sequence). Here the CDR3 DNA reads TGTGCCAGCAGTTACTCGATAAATAGTGGCTACACCTTC. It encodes CASSYSINSGYTF.

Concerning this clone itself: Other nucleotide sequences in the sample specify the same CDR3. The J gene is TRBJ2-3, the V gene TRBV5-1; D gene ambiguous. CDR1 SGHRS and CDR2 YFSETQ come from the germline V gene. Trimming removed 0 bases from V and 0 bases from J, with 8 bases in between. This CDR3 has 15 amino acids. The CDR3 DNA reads TGCGCCAGCAGCTTGGACAGAAGTAGCACAGATACGCAGTATTTT. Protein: CASSLDRSSTDTQYF.

The CDR3 loop reads CASSLDSSYNEQFF. In DNA, the CDR3 is TGTGCCAGCAGCTTGGACAGCTCCTACAATGAGCAGTTCTTC. The chain employs TRBV5-4 and TRBJ2-1; D unresolved. The CDR3 runs 14 residues. CDR1 and CDR2 (germline): SGHNT, YYREEE (reference sequence). Trimming stripped 0 bases from V and 0 bases from J, with 4 bases between.

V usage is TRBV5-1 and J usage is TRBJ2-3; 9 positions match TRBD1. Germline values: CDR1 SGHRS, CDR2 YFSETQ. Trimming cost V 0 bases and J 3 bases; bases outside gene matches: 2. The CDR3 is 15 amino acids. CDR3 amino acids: CASSLGQGETDTQYF. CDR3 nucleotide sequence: TGCGCCAGCAGCTTGGGACAGGGGGAAACAGATACGCAGTATTTT.

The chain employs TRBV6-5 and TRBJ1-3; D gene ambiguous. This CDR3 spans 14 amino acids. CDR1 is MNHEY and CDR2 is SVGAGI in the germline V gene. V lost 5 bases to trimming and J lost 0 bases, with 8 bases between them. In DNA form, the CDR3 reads TGTGCCAGCAGTCTTGAGAGCTCTGGAAACACCATATATTTT. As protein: CASSLESSGNTIYF.